This T cell receptor beta chain was found in a study of beta chain features in type 1 diabetes (dated by TCRdb to 2017 to 2018). For the wider study: No differences in mean age, gender distribution, total cell number or subset yield were found between patients and healthy donors. In the study, recently diagnosed type 1 diabetes patients and matched healthy donors were compared on the TCRB repertoires of their sorted circulating CD4+ T cell subsets. Naive and central memory subsets were obtained from all 30 or so donors, but regulatory and stem cell-like memory subsets were isolated from only 8 patients and roughly 8 healthy donors. A total of roughly 99,000,000 sorted cells were examined across all samples, and the number of cells per subset was strongly correlated with RNA yield.

Trimming accounts for 5 bases at V and 0 bases at J, while the number of junction bases matched to no gene is 12. Reading the germline V gene gives CDR1 SGHTA and CDR2 FQGTGA. Inclusive of the bounding cysteine and phenylalanine, the CDR3 is 19 residues long. The retained sequence is limited to the CDR3, 57 bases, with the frame set at the first base. From each donor, a single peripheral blood sample of around 120 mL on average was drawn into heparinised tubes. A BD FACSAria II and a panel including CD45RO, CCR7, CD25, CD127, CD95 and CD27 were used to sort naive, central memory, regulatory and stem cell-like memory CD4+ T cells. All sorted populations exceeded 95% purity. PBMCs were separated immediately by Lymphoprep density gradient centrifugation and were stained directly, without being cultured. So that batch effects would be minimized, each experiment stained and sorted samples in pairs, pairing one healthy donor with one patient.

Study-wide findings and limitations: Because cDNA was sequenced instead of genomic DNA, highly expressing activated cells could be over-represented, though the groups showed no difference in activation or CD3 levels. Only small numbers of individuals were included in the HLA sub-analyses, which left unresolved whether HLA type had any influence on TCRB rearrangement. Naive, central memory and regulatory TCRB repertoires appeared to be more alike among patients than among healthy donors. Shorter templates might have been favored by PCR, but patient and control samples were amplified and corrected together, so both groups would have been affected equally by any skew. Patients with type 1 diabetes made fewer insertions and deleted more nucleotides at VDJ recombination sites, implying thymic rearrangement abnormalities. Type 1 diabetes patients showed a moderate but significant shortening of TCRB CDR3 length in all four CD4+ subsets.

All of the isolated RNA was reverse transcribed with the High Capacity cDNA Reverse Transcription Kit, so expressed TCRB transcripts were sequenced. Deep immunoSEQ sequencing was applied to naive, central memory and regulatory T cell samples, giving an average of about 3.4 million total reads per sample. Sorted cells were lysed in RLT buffer and RNA was extracted with DNase-treated RNeasy Micro or Mini kits, depending on cell number. To prevent cross-contamination, each cell subset was processed individually, whereas patient and healthy donor samples were processed jointly. TCRB sequences were amplified from cDNA with the immunoSEQ multiplex PCR, producing 87-bp fragments spanning the CDR3 region. Sequencing of the amplicons was performed on the Illumina HiSeq platform. Under the source paper's analysis protocol: PCR bias was corrected computationally using synthetic template baselines, and reads within Hamming distance 2 were collapsed, with unmergeable singletons discarded. Reads were aligned against IMGT to assign V, D and J genes, CDR3 length and insertions or deletions at six rearrangement sites. Clonotype counts were normalized to sorted cell number within each subset before computing true diversity and Gini coefficients with the tcR R package. The overlap coefficient, calculated on TCRB nucleotide sequences, was used to quantify repertoire sharing. Imported from immuneACCESS, the table was reduced by TCRdb to in-frame sequences with V and J called. These copies leave out some clones; in studies compared against another copy, an unresolved V gene accounts for under half, and the cause of the remainder is not known. That table is the source of V, J and clone size, and D and trimming were worked out from the DNA. The sample data list 38,000 or so clones, and around 60% of these were observed just once. Around 2% of the sample goes to the ten largest clones.

On this clone itself: Its recognized antigen is unknown. The record has no base qualities; no much larger clone is one base away.

The receptor was isolated from a woman aged 25-40 years in good health. The V gene is TRBV7-3 and the J gene is TRBJ2-6, and TRBD1 aligns with 8 junction nucleotides. The specimen sequenced was Tregs from blood. In light of the paper, this sample's cell subset or site label describes: regulatory CD4+ T cells. The CDR3 reads CASSPTFRTGPSGANVLTF. In nucleotides, the sequence is TGTGCCAGCAGCCCTACGTTTCGGACAGGGCCCTCTGGGGCCAACGTCCTGACTTTC.